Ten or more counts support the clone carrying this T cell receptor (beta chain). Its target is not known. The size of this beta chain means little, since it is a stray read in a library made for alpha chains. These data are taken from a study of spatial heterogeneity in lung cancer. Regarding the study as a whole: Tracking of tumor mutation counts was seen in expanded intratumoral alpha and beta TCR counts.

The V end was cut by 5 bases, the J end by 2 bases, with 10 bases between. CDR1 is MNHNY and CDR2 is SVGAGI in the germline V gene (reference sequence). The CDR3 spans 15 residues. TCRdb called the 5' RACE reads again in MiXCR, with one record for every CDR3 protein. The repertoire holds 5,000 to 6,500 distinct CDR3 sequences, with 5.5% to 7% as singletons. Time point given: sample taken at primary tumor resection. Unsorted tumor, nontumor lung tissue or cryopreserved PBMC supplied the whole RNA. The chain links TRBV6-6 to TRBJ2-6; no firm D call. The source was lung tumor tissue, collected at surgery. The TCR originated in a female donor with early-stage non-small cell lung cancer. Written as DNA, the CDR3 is TGTGCCAGCAGTGCGGAGTGGACTGGGGCCAACGTCCTGACTTTC. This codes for CASSAEWTGANVLTF.